This TCR beta chain was observed in a study of CD8+CD57+ T cells in acquired aplastic anemia. Broader study findings: Between patients and controls, CD8+ Simpson's diversity did not vary significantly.

Per germline, CDR1 SGHRS and CDR2 YFSETQ. Trimming took 5 bases from V and 1 from J, leaving 3 bases between them. The CDR3 is 11 residues long. Patients chosen for sequencing had CD8+CD57+ cells that had expanded, as shown by flow cytometry. Patients were untreated when blood was sampled. Remarks on this clonotype: Its antigen is not identified.

The use of genomic DNA as template underpinned the TCR beta VDJ and CDR3 profiling. Each CDR3 protein is one row after TCRdb ran MiXCR on the reads. Of approximately 95,000 distinct CDR3 sequences listed, 55% to 70% are singletons. The receptor comes from a human donor with aplastic anemia. The sequenced material came from sorted CD4+, CD8+, or CD8+CD57+ T cells (not recorded which) from PBMCs. This chain uses TRBV5-1 with TRBJ1-1; D is unresolved. The CDR3 nucleotides are TGCGCCAGCAGGGCGAACACTGAAGCTTTCTTT. This gives the protein CASRANTEAFF.